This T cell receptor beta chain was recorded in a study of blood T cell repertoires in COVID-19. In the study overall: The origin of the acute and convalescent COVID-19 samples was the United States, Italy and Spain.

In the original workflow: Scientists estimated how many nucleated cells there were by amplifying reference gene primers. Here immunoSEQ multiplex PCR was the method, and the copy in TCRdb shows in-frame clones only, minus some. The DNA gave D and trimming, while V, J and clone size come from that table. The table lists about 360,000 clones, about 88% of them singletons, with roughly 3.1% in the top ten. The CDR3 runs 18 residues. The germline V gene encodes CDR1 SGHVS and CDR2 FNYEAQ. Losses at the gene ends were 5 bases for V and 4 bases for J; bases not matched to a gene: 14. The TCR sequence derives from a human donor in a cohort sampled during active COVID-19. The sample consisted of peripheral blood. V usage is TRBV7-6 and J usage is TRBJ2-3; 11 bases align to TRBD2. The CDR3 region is CASSPRGSGRAVADTQYF. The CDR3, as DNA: TGTGCCAGCAGCCCCAGAGGTAGCGGGAGGGCCGTCGCAGATACGCAGTATTTT.